This is a list of T cell receptor beta chains from one sample in a study of T cells after somatic rescue of genetic block. Profiled with immunoSEQ multiplex PCR; TCRdb holds only in-frame clones, not every one. The sample includes about 120,000 clones, under 95% of them seen just once. Sequencing used peripheral blood mononuclear cells (PBMCs). These receptor sequences come from a woman aged 18-29 years. CDR3s include the opening cysteine and the closing phenylalanine or tryptophan. Fields, in order: J gene, V gene, CDR3 protein.

J: TRBJ2-5; V: TRBV28; CDR3: CASSFRVAGGRQGLAQYF
J: TRBJ1-1; V: TRBV9; CDR3: CASSVMGGAEAFF
J: TRBJ1-4; V: TRBV7-6; CDR3: CASSSRRGVEKLFF
J: TRBJ1-3; V: TRBV30; CDR3: CAWSLTRQPGNTIYF
J: TRBJ1-1; V: TRBV28; CDR3: CASSFPQGGTEAFF
J: TRBJ1-1; V: TRBV2; CDR3: CASSVVDTQEEAFF
J: TRBJ2-7; V: TRBV6-6; CDR3: CASSILWGSKALEQYF
J: TRBJ2-7; V: TRBV7-6; CDR3: CASSLEFPYEQYF
J: TRBJ2-7; V: TRBV14; CDR3: CASSQGTAYEQYF
J: TRBJ2-7; V: TRBV5-4; CDR3: CASTGTANYEQYF
J: TRBJ2-7; V: TRBV6-5; CDR3: CASSYSLGDLEQYF
J: TRBJ2-5; V: TRBV5-1; CDR3: CASSAIGETQYF
J: TRBJ2-5; V: TRBV13; CDR3: CASSASGGASQTQYF
J: TRBJ2-3; V: TRBV11-1; CDR3: CASSYVSSGGTDTQYF
J: TRBJ2-5; V: TRBV6-5; CDR3: CASSYSGTQETQYF
J: TRBJ1-1; V: TRBV6-5; CDR3: CASSYDGQGSTEAFF
J: TRBJ1-2; V: TRBV30; CDR3: CAWSVGQGYGYTF
J: TRBJ2-7; V: TRBV9; CDR3: CASSVEGGFSYEQYF
J: TRBJ1-1; V: TRBV28; CDR3: CASSSTPGVGPEAFF
J: TRBJ1-5; V: TRBV6-1; CDR3: CASSGDSNQPQHF
J: TRBJ2-3; V: TRBV25-1; CDR3: CASRDRGLTDTQYF
J: TRBJ1-4; V: TRBV9; CDR3: CASSVQGGNEKLFF
J: TRBJ2-3; V: TRBV4-1; CDR3: CASSQPGLRTDTQYF
J: TRBJ2-7; V: TRBV5-1; CDR3: CASSPRDAGGVIEQYF
J: TRBJ2-1; V: TRBV4-2; CDR3: CASSQENWGGNNEQFF
J: TRBJ1-2; V: TRBV29-1; CDR3: CSVASGTGRGYTF
J: TRBJ1-2; V: TRBV30; CDR3: CAWSLAANYGYTF
J: TRBJ1-6; V: TRBV25-1; CDR3: CASSPLGPNSPLHF
J: TRBJ1-2; V: TRBV6-1; CDR3: CASVGQGPRESGYTF
J: TRBJ1-1; V: TRBV30; CDR3: CAWSVRIGKGTEAFF
J: TRBJ1-5; V: TRBV18; CDR3: CASSPTGLNQPQHF
J: TRBJ1-2; V: TRBV5-6; CDR3: CASRDGDRGNYGYTF
J: TRBJ2-7; V: TRBV6-1; CDR3: CASSALGGSYEQYF
J: TRBJ1-5; V: TRBV19; CDR3: CASSIVSDQPQHF
J: TRBJ1-2; V: TRBV5-1; CDR3: CASSLGDRENGYTF
J: TRBJ1-2; V: TRBV7-9; CDR3: CASSLEAGGYGYTF
J: TRBJ1-1; V: TRBV6-4; CDR3: CASSDGAASEAFF
J: TRBJ1-6; V: TRBV11-2; CDR3: CASSLRSLRIGTDNSPLHF
J: TRBJ2-3; V: TRBV7-9; CDR3: CASSPALGGRPDTQYF
J: TRBJ1-4; V: TRBV9; CDR3: CASSVGGSTNEKLFF
J: TRBJ1-5; V: TRBV7-8; CDR3: CASSLQGSNQPQHF
J: TRBJ2-3; V: TRBV14; CDR3: CASSQRLGSATDTQYF
J: TRBJ2-1; V: TRBV7-7; CDR3: CASSVSGNNEQFF
J: TRBJ1-2; V: TRBV28; CDR3: CAIPSPSRQTPMGYTF